This is a list of T cell receptor beta chains from one sample in a study of blood T cells in healthy people across ages. MiXCR, applied by TCRdb to the 5' RACE reads, yields one record per CDR3 protein. In the table there are 550,000 to 600,000 distinct CDR3 sequences, under 55% of which are singletons. The sequenced material came from blood. The origin of the receptors is a man aged 80 or over in good health. The CDR3 runs from the conserved cysteine through the conserved F or W. A D gene is named only where the DNA matches it firmly. The size field is filled for only some rows; it gives once, few, many or a size class.

-,TRBJ2-3,-,TRBV24-1,CATTPSGPDTDTQYF,TGTGCCACCACTCCGTCGGGGCCAGACACAGATACGCAGTATTTT
-,TRBJ2-5,TRBD2,TRBV11-1,CASSLGTSGSPPVYNEQYF,TGTGCCAGCAGCTTAGGTACTAGCGGGAGCCCCCCTGTGTACAATGAGCAGTACTTC
-,TRBJ2-5,-,TRBV7-9,CASSLNSQETQYF,TGTGCCAGCAGTCTTAACTCCCAAGAGACCCAGTACTTC
-,TRBJ2-3,TRBD1,TRBV11-1,CASSLRTGTGDADTQYF,TGTGCCAGCAGCCTACGGACAGGGACGGGAGACGCAGATACGCAGTATTTT
many,TRBJ2-4,-,TRBV6-6,CASSPFRRVAKNIQYF,TGTGCCAGCAGTCCCTTTCGGCGGGTAGCCAAAAACATTCAGTACTTC
few,TRBJ2-1,TRBD1,TRBV2,CASKSGTGSYNEQFF,TGTGCCAGCAAATCTGGGACAGGCTCCTACAATGAGCAGTTCTTC
-,TRBJ1-5,TRBD1,TRBV10-2,CASTAQGGYQPQHF,TGCGCCAGCACCGCCCAGGGGGGGTATCAGCCCCAGCATTTT
-,TRBJ2-7,-,TRBV5-1,CASSLGPAGTYEQYF,TGCGCCAGCAGCTTGGGTCCAGCCGGGACCTACGAGCAGTACTTC
many,TRBJ2-7,TRBD1,TRBV6-6,CASSPPGQGFIYEQYF,TGTGCCAGCAGTCCCCCCGGACAGGGGTTTATCTACGAGCAGTACTTC
-,TRBJ2-1,-,TRBV18,CASSNVKGQQETQFF,TGTGCCAGCTCAAATGTTAAGGGCCAACAAGAGACCCAGTTCTTC
-,TRBJ2-2,-,TRBV29-1,CSVDRGDTGELFF,TGCAGCGTTGACAGGGGGGACACCGGGGAGCTGTTTTTT
few,TRBJ1-2,TRBD1,TRBV7-2,CASSLEFETGRYGYTF,TGTGCCAGCAGCTTAGAATTTGAGACAGGGCGATATGGCTACACCTTC
-,TRBJ2-7,TRBD2,TRBV7-8,CASNLTSDYRYEQYF,TGTGCCAGCAACTTAACTAGCGACTACCGCTACGAGCAGTACTTC
-,TRBJ2-7,-,TRBV20-1,CSARLPASRYEQYF,TGCAGTGCTAGACTCCCAGCCTCCCGCTACGAGCAGTACTTC
-,TRBJ2-7,-,TRBV11-3,CASSRRSFDEQYF,TGTGCCAGCAGCCGCCGTTCTTTCGACGAGCAGTACTTC
many,TRBJ2-7,-,TRBV6-5,CASSIYGGLGYEQYF,TGTGCCAGCAGCATATACGGGGGCTTAGGCTACGAGCAGTACTTC
-,TRBJ2-2,-,TRBV5-1,CASSSQTTNTGELFF,TGCGCCAGCAGTTCCCAAACGACGAACACCGGGGAGCTGTTTTTT
few,TRBJ2-1,TRBD1,TRBV7-2,CASSRDRGLSNEQFF,TGTGCCAGCAGCCGAGACAGGGGGCTCTCTAATGAGCAGTTCTTC
-,TRBJ2-3,-,TRBV5-1,CASSLVADTQYF,TGCGCCAGCAGCTTGGTAGCGGATACGCAGTATTTT
-,TRBJ2-1,TRBD1,TRBV10-3,CAISDRDSNYNEQFF,TGTGCCATCAGTGACCGGGACAGTAACTACAATGAGCAGTTCTTC
-,TRBJ2-7,-,TRBV20-1,CSASEGRVDFEQYF,TGCAGTGCTAGTGAGGGCAGGGTCGACTTCGAGCAGTACTTC
-,TRBJ2-1,-,TRBV5-5,CASSWGLGVGQETQFF,TGTGCCAGCAGCTGGGGGCTAGGAGTCGGCCAAGAGACCCAGTTCTTC
-,TRBJ2-4,-,TRBV4-2,CASSQGAVIAKNIQYF,TGTGCCAGCAGCCAAGGGGCGGTCATAGCCAAAAACATTCAGTACTTC
-,TRBJ2-6,-,TRBV7-9,CASSLSAGANVLTF,TGTGCCAGCAGCTTAAGTGCTGGGGCCAACGTCCTGACTTTC
-,TRBJ2-5,-,TRBV12-5,CASGPSTVTQYF,TGTGCTAGTGGTCCGAGTACGGTGACCCAGTACTTC
-,TRBJ2-7,-,TRBV7-2,CASSRGGTAQYGQYF,TGTGCCAGCAGCAGGGGGGGGACAGCTCAATACGGGCAGTACTTC
-,TRBJ2-1,-,TRBV20-1,CSARKQTGFRVNEQFF,TGCAGTGCTAGAAAACAAACAGGGTTTAGAGTTAATGAGCAGTTCTTC
-,TRBJ2-7,TRBD1,TRBV2,CASGEQGQGVYEQYF,TGTGCCAGCGGTGAACAGGGACAGGGCGTGTACGAGCAGTACTTC
-,TRBJ1-1,-,TRBV30,CAWMGSLNTEAFF,TGTGCCTGGATGGGAAGCCTGAACACTGAAGCTTTCTTT
-,TRBJ2-1,-,TRBV3-1,CASSQVQGIEQFF,TGTGCCAGCAGCCAAGTCCAGGGGATAGAGCAGTTCTTC
few,TRBJ2-7,TRBD2,TRBV20-1,CSARKAGGVHSEQYF,TGCAGTGCTAGGAAGGCGGGAGGGGTCCATTCCGAGCAGTACTTC
many,TRBJ2-5,TRBD1,TRBV6-6,CASSDGRGETQYF,TGTGCCAGCAGTGACGGCAGGGGGGAGACCCAGTACTTC
-,TRBJ2-7,TRBD1,TRBV6-5,CASREDRGGYEQYF,TGTGCCAGCAGGGAGGACAGGGGGGGATACGAGCAGTACTTC
-,TRBJ2-1,TRBD2,TRBV20-1,CSSGAAGGLNEQFF,TGCAGTTCCGGCGCAGCGGGAGGGCTCAATGAGCAGTTCTTC
-,TRBJ2-1,-,TRBV6-2/TRBV6-3,CASTPGGRSSYNEQFF,TGTGCCAGCACCCCTGGGGGGAGGAGCTCCTACAATGAGCAGTTCTTC
-,TRBJ2-7,TRBD2,TRBV9,CASSQTSHSSYEQYF,TGTGCCAGCAGCCAGACTAGCCATAGCTCCTACGAGCAGTACTTC
once,TRBJ2-1,-,TRBV5-1,CASSSGQAGKYNEQFF,TGCGCCAGCAGCTCAGGTCAAGCAGGGAAATACAATGAGCAGTTCTTC
-,TRBJ1-5,TRBD1,TRBV12-3/TRBV12-4,CASSSGTENQPQHF,TGTGCCAGCAGTTCCGGGACAGAAAATCAGCCCCAGCATTTT
few,TRBJ2-3,TRBD2,TRBV2,CASTEGGGPTDTQYF,TGTGCCAGCACCGAGGGCGGGGGGCCGACAGATACGCAGTATTTT
-,TRBJ2-4,TRBD1,TRBV20-1,CSAQGQGLRNIQYF,TGCAGTGCTCAGGGACAGGGCCTAAGGAACATTCAGTACTTC
-,TRBJ1-2,TRBD1,TRBV20-1,CSAMPGQGNGYTF,TGCAGTGCTATGCCGGGACAGGGGAACGGCTACACCTTC
-,TRBJ1-5,TRBD1,TRBV20-1,CSASGGTGPPQHF,TGCAGTGCTAGTGGGGGGACAGGGCCGCCCCAGCATTTT
-,TRBJ2-3,-,TRBV27,CASRRGAGGDTQYF,TGTGCCAGCAGGCGTGGGGCTGGGGGGGATACGCAGTATTTT
many,TRBJ2-5,-,TRBV7-9,CASSRGGLQETQYF,TGTGCCAGCAGTCGAGGCGGCCTCCAAGAGACCCAGTACTTC
-,TRBJ2-6,-,TRBV4-3,CASSQDLRGQTSGANVLTF,TGCGCCAGCAGCCAAGATCTCCGCGGACAGACCTCTGGGGCCAACGTCCTGACTTTC
-,TRBJ2-3,-,TRBV20-1,CSARDRARGVTDTQYF,TGCAGTGCTAGAGATCGGGCTAGAGGAGTCACAGATACGCAGTATTTT
-,TRBJ2-7,TRBD1,TRBV27,CASSLSDRETPYEQYF,TGTGCCAGCAGTTTATCGGACAGGGAAACCCCATACGAGCAGTACTTC
few,TRBJ2-7,-,TRBV4-3,CASSQVKTGSSYEQYF,TGCGCCAGCAGCCAAGTAAAAACAGGGAGCTCCTACGAGCAGTACTTC
few,TRBJ2-7,-,TRBV3-1,CASSQGPPYEQYF,TGTGCCAGCAGCCAAGGCCCTCCCTACGAGCAGTACTTC
-,TRBJ2-2,TRBD2,TRBV5-1,CASSLASGANTGELFF,TGCGCCAGCAGCTTGGCTAGCGGGGCGAACACCGGGGAGCTGTTTTTT
few,TRBJ1-1,-,TRBV7-2,CASSSGGRLMAFF,TGTGCCAGCAGCTCCGGGGGAAGATTGATGGCTTTCTTT